This T cell receptor beta chain was observed in a study of tissue T cells after allogeneic stem cell transplantation. Germline loops: CDR1 SGHDT, CDR2 FRDEAV. The CDR3 extends over 14 amino acids. With 4 bases clipped from V and 3 bases from J, the junction kept 1 base outside the gene matches. On this clone: Its target is not known. Mouse names are used for the genes. The read comes to an end 1 residue before the CDR3 does, leaving the germline J gene to fill in the end.

Documented time point: mouse harvest day 7 after allogeneic transplant. Mouse grafts combined 10^7 T-cell-depleted bone marrow cells with 10^6 splenic CD5+ T cells. This mouse GVHD model was MHC-mismatched B6 to BALB/c, profiled day 7 or 14. The study, taken as a whole, reports: Sampling depth was limited, and the cohort was small and clinically varied. Anatomically similar tissues had similar TCR repertoires within each patient.

Sequencing of TCRbeta CDR3 at survey depth gave sequences and template counts. The method was immunoSEQ multiplex PCR; TCRdb's version includes in-frame clones alone and lacks a portion of them. The data contain about 5,800 clones, over 40% of them singletons. This clonotype was sampled from a female BALB/c mouse given C57BL/6 T cells with graft-versus-host disease after an allogeneic hematopoietic cell transplant. Sequences were obtained from skin. The gene calls are TRBV14 and TRBJ2-1; 10 bases match TRBD2. CDR3 DNA (partial): TGTGCCAGCAGTCGACTGGGGGGCTATGCTGAGCAGTTC. Protein: CASSRLGGYAEQF. The CDR3, in full, reads CASSRLGGYAEQFF. Based on the CDR3 plus reference TRBV14 and TRBJ2-1, the full variable domain is EAGVTQSPRYAVLQEGQAVSFWCDPISGHDTLYWYQQPRDQGPQLLVYFRDEAVIDNSQLPSDRFSAVRPKGTNSTLKIQSAKQGDTATYLCASSRLGGYAEQFFGPGTRLTVL.